These T cell receptor beta chains were read from a single sample in a study of blood T cell repertoires in COVID-19. Clones were sequenced by immunoSEQ multiplex PCR, and TCRdb holds only the in-frame ones, with some missing. The sample records 110,000 or so clones, roughly 85% being singletons. The sequenced material came from peripheral blood. The receptors were gathered from a man aged 35 to 55 with acute or convalescent COVID-19. CDR3s include the opening cysteine and the closing phenylalanine or tryptophan. The order of the fields is D gene, V gene, J gene, clone size, CDR3 protein, CDR3 DNA. The D gene is left open where the match is weak. Size values are once, few and many counts, or a class for expanded clones, and some rows have none.

NA,TRBV19,TRBJ1-5,NA,CASSIDRTGNNNQPQHF,TGTGCCAGTAGTATAGATCGTACAGGGAACAATAATCAGCCCCAGCATTTT
NA,TRBV12-5,TRBJ1-1,NA,CASAPTRGVLTEAFF,TGTGCTAGTGCCCCGACCCGGGGAGTCCTCACTGAAGCTTTCTTT
TRBD1,TRBV30,TRBJ2-3,NA,CAWKATGNNYEKPDTQYF,TGTGCCTGGAAAGCGACAGGGAATAATTATGAGAAGCCAGATACGCAGTATTTT
NA,TRBV4-3,TRBJ2-2,few,CASSYGVNTGELFF,TGCGCCAGCAGTTACGGGGTGAACACCGGGGAGCTGTTTTTT
NA,TRBV29-1,TRBJ1-2,NA,CSVPSQGGYTF,TGCAGCGTTCCGTCGCAGGGAGGCTACACCTTC
NA,TRBV4-3,TRBJ2-2,NA,CASSQGTPNTGELFF,TGCGCCAGCAGCCAAGGGACACCGAACACCGGGGAGCTGTTTTTT
TRBD1,TRBV18,TRBJ2-2,NA,CASSPPGQGQNTGELFF,TGTGCCAGCTCACCACCCGGACAGGGGCAGAACACCGGGGAGCTGTTTTTT
NA,TRBV6-6,TRBJ1-4,NA,CASSDSGNNEKLFF,TGTGCCAGCAGCGACAGTGGAAATAATGAAAAACTGTTTTTT
TRBD1,TRBV5-1,TRBJ1-2,NA,CASSLPAGGYGYTF,TGCGCCAGCAGCTTGCCGGCAGGGGGCTATGGCTACACCTTC
TRBD2,TRBV10-3,TRBJ2-3,NA,CAISDRGGYSTSTDTQYF,TGTGCCATCAGTGATCGCGGGGGGTACTCGACTAGCACAGATACGCAGTATTTT
NA,TRBV4-2,TRBJ2-7,few,CASSQESLEIYEQYF,TGTGCCAGCAGCCAAGAGTCTCTTGAGATCTACGAGCAGTACTTC
NA,TRBV7-2,TRBJ1-2,NA,CASSRATGTYGYTF,TGTGCCAGCAGCAGAGCAACAGGGACCTATGGCTACACCTTC
TRBD1,TRBV6-2/TRBV6-3,TRBJ2-1,NA,CASSYRTGVAYNEQFF,TGTGCCAGCAGTTACCGTACAGGGGTGGCCTACAATGAGCAGTTCTTC
TRBD2,TRBV30,TRBJ2-3,NA,CAWSVGTSGGPGTDTQYF,TGTGCCTGGAGTGTCGGGACTAGCGGGGGCCCCGGCACAGATACGCAGTATTTT
TRBD1,TRBV11-2,TRBJ2-7,NA,CASSDRGVYEQYF,TGTGCCAGCAGCGACAGGGGGGTTTACGAGCAGTACTTC
TRBD1,TRBV4-1,TRBJ2-7,few,CASSQVGRQGHYEQYF,TGCGCCAGCAGCCAAGTTGGGAGACAGGGGCACTACGAGCAGTACTTC
TRBD1,TRBV9,TRBJ2-7,NA,CASSLTGGRGEQYF,TGTGCCAGCAGCCTAACAGGGGGCAGAGGCGAGCAGTACTTC
NA,TRBV19,TRBJ2-1,NA,CASTRTFRDNEQFF,TGTGCCAGTACTAGGACTTTCCGAGACAATGAGCAGTTCTTC
TRBD1,TRBV29-1,TRBJ1-1,NA,CSVVTAGTGRTEAFF,TGCAGCGTTGTAACCGCCGGGACAGGCCGGACTGAAGCTTTCTTT
TRBD2,TRBV6-5,TRBJ2-1,NA,CASRILASEYNEQFF,TGTGCCAGCCGAATACTAGCGTCCGAGTACAATGAGCAGTTCTTC
NA,TRBV28,TRBJ2-7,NA,CASSSVEPYEQYF,TGTGCCAGCAGTTCCGTAGAACCCTACGAGCAGTACTTC
NA,TRBV24-1,TRBJ2-3,NA,CATSDSGRGNTDTQYF,TGTGCCACCAGTGATTCGGGCAGGGGAAACACAGATACGCAGTATTTT
NA,TRBV4-1,TRBJ2-1,NA,CASSPRDFKSSNEQFF,TGCGCCAGCAGCCCTCGGGACTTCAAGAGTTCCAATGAGCAGTTCTTC
NA,TRBV11-2,TRBJ1-4,few,CASSLAGGVLFF,TGTGCCAGCAGCTTAGCCGGGGGAGTCCTGTTTTTT
NA,TRBV12-3/TRBV12-4,TRBJ2-7,NA,CASRRDALYEQYF,TGTGCCAGCAGGCGGGACGCCCTTTACGAGCAGTACTTC
TRBD1,TRBV18,TRBJ1-4,NA,CASSPDRGLEKLFF,TGTGCCAGCTCACCGGACAGGGGGCTCGAAAAACTGTTTTTT
TRBD2,TRBV24-1,TRBJ2-3,NA,CATSDPPLVAGVTDTQYF,TGTGCCACCAGTGACCCACCTCTGGTAGCGGGGGTGACAGATACGCAGTATTTT
NA,TRBV5-1,TRBJ1-4,once,CASSSTDLNEKLFF,TGCGCCAGCAGCTCGACAGATCTTAATGAAAAACTGTTTTTT
TRBD2,TRBV29-1,TRBJ2-7,NA,CSVEGSGADYEQYF,TGCAGCGTTGAGGGCAGCGGGGCGGACTATGAGCAGTACTTC
TRBD1,TRBV4-1,TRBJ1-4,NA,CASSQGDRAEKLFF,TGCGCCAGCAGCCAAGGGGACAGGGCTGAAAAACTGTTTTTT
TRBD1,TRBV4-1,TRBJ2-5,NA,CASSQVLGTGGEETQYF,TGCGCCAGCAGCCAAGTTCTCGGGACAGGGGGCGAGGAGACCCAGTACTTC
NA,TRBV12-3/TRBV12-4,TRBJ1-1,NA,CASRKGVNTEAFF,TGTGCCAGCAGGAAAGGGGTGAACACTGAAGCTTTCTTT
TRBD1,TRBV18,TRBJ1-2,NA,CASSPPETGGGGYTF,TGTGCCAGCTCACCACCGGAGACAGGGGGCGGCGGCTACACCTTC
NA,TRBV12-3/TRBV12-4,TRBJ1-1,NA,CASYWGGSTEAFF,TGTGCCAGCTATTGGGGGGGAAGCACTGAAGCTTTCTTT
NA,TRBV2,TRBJ2-3,NA,CASRLLGSTDTQYF,TGTGCCAGCCGCCTCCTAGGCTCCACAGATACGCAGTATTTT
NA,TRBV11-2,TRBJ2-7,NA,CASSQIYEQYF,TGTGCCAGCAGCCAAATCTACGAGCAGTACTTC
NA,TRBV30,TRBJ1-2,NA,CAWIKKVGGYGYTF,TGTGCCTGGATCAAAAAAGTAGGGGGATATGGCTACACCTTC
NA,TRBV6-5,TRBJ1-6,NA,CASRTGSSYNSPLHF,TGTGCCAGCAGGACAGGAAGCTCCTATAATTCACCCCTCCACTTT
TRBD2,TRBV5-1,TRBJ2-1,NA,CASSPGTWEGNNEQFF,TGCGCCAGCAGCCCTGGGACCTGGGAGGGAAACAATGAGCAGTTCTTC
NA,TRBV6-5,TRBJ1-3,NA,CASRAGSGNTIYF,TGTGCCAGCAGGGCAGGCTCTGGAAACACCATATATTTT
TRBD2,TRBV19,TRBJ2-3,NA,CASSSGGAADTQYF,TGTGCCAGCTCAAGCGGGGGGGCCGCAGATACGCAGTATTTT
TRBD2,TRBV4-1,TRBJ2-7,NA,CASSQNLAGGISYEQYF,TGCGCCAGCAGCCAAAACTTAGCGGGGGGCATCTCCTACGAGCAGTACTTC
NA,TRBV25-1,TRBJ2-5,NA,CASSASRKETQYF,TGTGCCAGCAGTGCTAGCAGAAAAGAGACCCAGTACTTC
NA,TRBV19,TRBJ1-1,NA,CASSINRVTEAFF,TGTGCCAGTAGTATCAACAGGGTCACTGAAGCTTTCTTT
NA,TRBV6-5,TRBJ2-7,NA,CASSTTPDGVEQYF,TGTGCCAGCAGTACGACCCCCGACGGGGTCGAGCAGTACTTC
TRBD1,TRBV9,TRBJ1-4,few,CASSASHGTGNEKLFF,TGTGCCAGCAGCGCTTCCCACGGGACAGGGAATGAAAAACTGTTTTTT
NA,TRBV5-1,TRBJ2-1,NA,CASSNPSQGWANEQFF,TGCGCCAGCTCAAACCCGAGCCAGGGTTGGGCCAATGAGCAGTTCTTC
NA,TRBV7-9,TRBJ2-2,NA,CASSSLRVQGVIGELFF,TGTGCCAGCAGCTCCCTCCGGGTGCAGGGTGTAATCGGGGAGCTGTTTTTT
NA,TRBV3-1/TRBV3-2,TRBJ2-2,few,CASSEGAGELFF,TGTGCCAGCAGCGAGGGGGCCGGGGAGCTGTTTTTT
TRBD1,TRBV7-9,TRBJ2-5,NA,CASSYPRTGGEETQYF,TGTGCCAGCAGCTACCCCCGGACAGGGGGGGAAGAGACCCAGTACTTC
NA,TRBV7-2,TRBJ1-1,NA,CASSLAGTKAFF,TGTGCCAGCAGCTTAGCCGGGACAAAAGCTTTCTTT
TRBD2,TRBV6-5,TRBJ2-5,NA,CASRTSGEETQYF,TGTGCCAGTAGGACTAGCGGGGAAGAGACCCAGTACTTC
NA,TRBV12-3/TRBV12-4,TRBJ2-7,NA,CASSLLRYEQYF,TGTGCCAGCAGTTTATTGAGGTACGAGCAGTACTTC
NA,TRBV6-5,TRBJ2-3,NA,CASSYATSTDTQYF,TGTGCCAGCAGTTACGCGACTAGCACAGATACGCAGTATTTT
NA,TRBV27,TRBJ1-1,few,CASSSLDGPGAFF,TGTGCCAGCAGTTCCCTAGACGGTCCGGGGGCTTTCTTT
NA,TRBV25-1,TRBJ2-3,NA,CASSEGQGADTQYF,TGTGCCAGCAGTGAAGGGCAGGGCGCAGATACGCAGTATTTT
NA,TRBV7-9,TRBJ1-1,NA,CASSLEGHTEAFF,TGTGCCAGCAGCTTAGAGGGGCACACTGAAGCTTTCTTT